This is a list of T cell receptor beta chains from one sample in a study of CD8+ T cells in alopecia areata. Profiling relied on immunoSEQ multiplex PCR, and the TCRdb table lists in-frame clones only, not all of them. Among 110,000 to 150,000 clones listed, roughly 80% were seen once. Sequences were derived from CD8+ T cells sorted from blood, sampled at week 4, from a patient treated with tofacitinib. The receptors come from a human donor with alopecia areata. CDR3s include the opening cysteine and the closing phenylalanine or tryptophan. The order of the fields is clone size, D gene, V gene, J gene, CDR3 DNA, CDR3 protein. The D gene is left open where the match is weak. Rows give clone size only sometimes, using once, few, many, or a class for an expanded clone.

abundance: few; d_gene: NA; v_gene: TRBV5-4; j_gene: TRBJ2-3; CDR3nt: TGTGCCAGCAGCCCTGAGGACACAGATACGCAGTATTTT; CDR3aa: CASSPEDTDTQYF
abundance: NA; d_gene: NA; v_gene: TRBV7-3; j_gene: TRBJ2-1; CDR3nt: TGTGCCAGCAGCTTATACTCGGAAGAGCAGTTCTTC; CDR3aa: CASSLYSEEQFF
abundance: NA; d_gene: TRBD1; v_gene: TRBV10-3; j_gene: TRBJ2-1; CDR3nt: TGTGCCATCAGTGACCTAGGGACAGGGGCTTACAATGAGCAGTTCTTC; CDR3aa: CAISDLGTGAYNEQFF
abundance: NA; d_gene: NA; v_gene: TRBV6-5; j_gene: TRBJ1-1; CDR3nt: TGTGCCAGCAGTTCAGGTGTGAACACTGAAGCTTTCTTT; CDR3aa: CASSSGVNTEAFF
abundance: NA; d_gene: NA; v_gene: TRBV2; j_gene: TRBJ2-1; CDR3nt: TGTGCCAGCCTGACATTTAACTACAATGAGCAGTTCTTC; CDR3aa: CASLTFNYNEQFF
abundance: NA; d_gene: NA; v_gene: TRBV6-5; j_gene: TRBJ2-7; CDR3nt: TGTGCCAGCAGTCACGGGTCGGGCTCCTACGAGCAGTACTTC; CDR3aa: CASSHGSGSYEQYF
abundance: NA; d_gene: TRBD1; v_gene: TRBV10-3; j_gene: TRBJ2-7; CDR3nt: TGTGCCACCTCAGGACAGGGAATAACCTACGAGCAGTACTTC; CDR3aa: CATSGQGITYEQYF
abundance: once; d_gene: NA; v_gene: TRBV11-2; j_gene: TRBJ1-2; CDR3nt: TGTGCCAGCAGCCCAGCGGGACTTGACTATGGCTACACCTTC; CDR3aa: CASSPAGLDYGYTF
abundance: NA; d_gene: TRBD2; v_gene: TRBV5-4; j_gene: TRBJ2-2; CDR3nt: TGTGCCAGCAGCTTCTTCCCGGGGGGGCCCGGCACCGGGGAGCTGTTTTTT; CDR3aa: CASSFFPGGPGTGELFF
abundance: NA; d_gene: NA; v_gene: TRBV6-5; j_gene: TRBJ2-7; CDR3nt: TGTGCCAGCAGTTACGGGGTTCCCTCCTACGAGCAGTACTTC; CDR3aa: CASSYGVPSYEQYF
abundance: NA; d_gene: TRBD1; v_gene: TRBV18; j_gene: TRBJ2-4; CDR3nt: TGTGCCAGCTCAGGGACAGGGGCGGGGACCAAAAACATTCAGTACTTC; CDR3aa: CASSGTGAGTKNIQYF
abundance: NA; d_gene: TRBD1; v_gene: TRBV7-9; j_gene: TRBJ2-4; CDR3nt: TGTGCCAGCAGCCCCGGACAGGGGGCGTCCAAAAACATTCAGTACTTC; CDR3aa: CASSPGQGASKNIQYF
abundance: NA; d_gene: NA; v_gene: TRBV2; j_gene: TRBJ1-6; CDR3nt: TGTGCCAGCAGTGAAGAAGGGGGGACCCTTAATTCACCCCTCCACTTT; CDR3aa: CASSEEGGTLNSPLHF
abundance: NA; d_gene: TRBD1; v_gene: TRBV5-1; j_gene: TRBJ2-7; CDR3nt: TGCGCCAGCAGCTCGACAGGGTACTCTGCGGACGAGCAGTACTTC; CDR3aa: CASSSTGYSADEQYF
abundance: once; d_gene: TRBD1; v_gene: TRBV19; j_gene: TRBJ2-7; CDR3nt: TGTGCCAGTAGTACCCGGGACAGGGACTACGAGCAGTACTTC; CDR3aa: CASSTRDRDYEQYF
abundance: once; d_gene: NA; v_gene: TRBV5-1; j_gene: TRBJ2-3; CDR3nt: TGCGCCAGCAGCTTTGACAGCGAGAGCACAGATACGCAGTATTTT; CDR3aa: CASSFDSESTDTQYF
abundance: NA; d_gene: NA; v_gene: TRBV21-1; j_gene: TRBJ2-7; CDR3nt: TGTGCCAGCATCCAGGGAGCTCAGGTCTACGAGCAGTACTTC; CDR3aa: CASIQGAQVYEQYF
abundance: NA; d_gene: TRBD2; v_gene: TRBV4-3; j_gene: TRBJ2-2; CDR3nt: TGCGCCAGCAGCCAAGAGACTAGCGGGAGTTGGGACACCGGGGAGCTGTTTTTT; CDR3aa: CASSQETSGSWDTGELFF
abundance: NA; d_gene: NA; v_gene: TRBV7-9; j_gene: TRBJ1-2; CDR3nt: TGTGCCAGCAGCTTGAGTCACAGCGGCTATGGCTACACCTTC; CDR3aa: CASSLSHSGYGYTF
abundance: NA; d_gene: NA; v_gene: TRBV29-1; j_gene: TRBJ2-4; CDR3nt: TGCAGCGTTGTGGTGGGGGTTTATCAGTACTTC; CDR3aa: CSVVVGVYQYF
abundance: NA; d_gene: NA; v_gene: TRBV27; j_gene: TRBJ2-3; CDR3nt: TGTGCCAGCAGTCTCTGGAGCACAGATACGCAGTATTTT; CDR3aa: CASSLWSTDTQYF
abundance: NA; d_gene: NA; v_gene: TRBV15; j_gene: TRBJ2-3; CDR3nt: TGTGCCACCAGTCCTAGCACAGATACGCAGTATTTT; CDR3aa: CATSPSTDTQYF
abundance: NA; d_gene: NA; v_gene: TRBV21-1; j_gene: TRBJ2-4; CDR3nt: TGTGCCAGCAGCAAATACAAAAACATTCAGTACTTC; CDR3aa: CASSKYKNIQYF
abundance: NA; d_gene: TRBD2; v_gene: TRBV4-1; j_gene: TRBJ2-7; CDR3nt: TGCGCCAGCAGCCAAGTTACCCTAGCGGGGGGGCCCTACGAGCAGTACTTC; CDR3aa: CASSQVTLAGGPYEQYF
abundance: NA; d_gene: NA; v_gene: TRBV4-3; j_gene: TRBJ2-1; CDR3nt: TGCGCCAGCAGCCAAGATTGGGACAACAATGAGCAGTTCTTC; CDR3aa: CASSQDWDNNEQFF
abundance: few; d_gene: TRBD1; v_gene: TRBV29-1; j_gene: TRBJ2-7; CDR3nt: TGCAGCGTTGAAGGTGGCAGGGGGCGAGAGCAGTACTTC; CDR3aa: CSVEGGRGREQYF
abundance: NA; d_gene: TRBD1; v_gene: TRBV29-1; j_gene: TRBJ2-5; CDR3nt: TGCAGCGGCACGACAGGGGGCAGTGAGACCCAGTACTTC; CDR3aa: CSGTTGGSETQYF
abundance: once; d_gene: NA; v_gene: TRBV7-6; j_gene: TRBJ2-1; CDR3nt: TGTGCCAGCAGCTTGAAAAAGTATGAGCAGTTCTTC; CDR3aa: CASSLKKYEQFF
abundance: NA; d_gene: NA; v_gene: TRBV4-1; j_gene: TRBJ2-5; CDR3nt: TGCGCCAGCGCCAGTGGGGGCTCGGAGACCCAGTACTTC; CDR3aa: CASASGGSETQYF
abundance: NA; d_gene: NA; v_gene: TRBV15; j_gene: TRBJ1-4; CDR3nt: TGTGCCACCAGCAGAGATAGGCAGGACGCAACTAATGAAAAACTGTTTTTT; CDR3aa: CATSRDRQDATNEKLFF
abundance: NA; d_gene: TRBD1; v_gene: TRBV5-1; j_gene: TRBJ1-2; CDR3nt: TGCGCCAGCAGCTATGGCCGGGACAGGGCCGATGGCTACACCTTC; CDR3aa: CASSYGRDRADGYTF
abundance: few; d_gene: NA; v_gene: TRBV4-3; j_gene: TRBJ2-3; CDR3nt: TGCGCCAGCAGCCAAGAGGCGATCCGCACAGATACGCAGTATTTT; CDR3aa: CASSQEAIRTDTQYF
abundance: once; d_gene: NA; v_gene: TRBV7-9; j_gene: TRBJ2-7; CDR3nt: TGTGCCAGCACCCGGGGCCGCGAGCAGTACTTC; CDR3aa: CASTRGREQYF
abundance: NA; d_gene: TRBD1; v_gene: TRBV4-1; j_gene: TRBJ2-2; CDR3nt: TGCGCCAGCAGCCAATACCCCCCGGGACAGACGAACACCGGGGAGCTGTTTTTT; CDR3aa: CASSQYPPGQTNTGELFF
abundance: NA; d_gene: NA; v_gene: TRBV2; j_gene: TRBJ1-6; CDR3nt: TGTGCCAGCAGTGAAGCGCTTGTGAGGGATTCACCCCTCCACTTT; CDR3aa: CASSEALVRDSPLHF
abundance: NA; d_gene: NA; v_gene: TRBV15; j_gene: TRBJ2-1; CDR3nt: TGTGCCACCAGCAGATCCAACTACAATGAGCAGTTCTTC; CDR3aa: CATSRSNYNEQFF
abundance: NA; d_gene: NA; v_gene: TRBV5-6; j_gene: TRBJ2-5; CDR3nt: TGTGCCAGCAGCTGGGGGGGCATTGAAGAGACCCAGTACTTC; CDR3aa: CASSWGGIEETQYF
abundance: NA; d_gene: TRBD2; v_gene: TRBV10-3; j_gene: TRBJ2-7; CDR3nt: TGTGCCATCAGTGATAAAGCGGGGCCAGCCACCTACGAGCAGTACTTC; CDR3aa: CAISDKAGPATYEQYF
abundance: NA; d_gene: NA; v_gene: TRBV6-5; j_gene: TRBJ2-3; CDR3nt: TGTGCCAGCAGTTACCGTGGGGCAGATACGCAGTATTTT; CDR3aa: CASSYRGADTQYF
abundance: NA; d_gene: NA; v_gene: TRBV27; j_gene: TRBJ2-1; CDR3nt: TGTGCCAGCAGTCCCCCCGGTTGGCGGGAGCAGTTCTTC; CDR3aa: CASSPPGWREQFF
abundance: once; d_gene: TRBD1; v_gene: TRBV7-2; j_gene: TRBJ1-1; CDR3nt: TGTGCCAGCAGCTCGACAGGGGAGAACACTGAAGCTTTCTTT; CDR3aa: CASSSTGENTEAFF
abundance: NA; d_gene: NA; v_gene: TRBV6-5; j_gene: TRBJ2-7; CDR3nt: TGTGCCAGCAGTGACGGGATTTCCTACGAGCAGTACTTC; CDR3aa: CASSDGISYEQYF
abundance: few; d_gene: NA; v_gene: TRBV4-3; j_gene: TRBJ2-2; CDR3nt: TGCGCCAGCAGCCAAGGACCGGGAGACACCGGGGAGCTGTTTTTT; CDR3aa: CASSQGPGDTGELFF
abundance: few; d_gene: NA; v_gene: TRBV7-2; j_gene: TRBJ2-1; CDR3nt: TGTGCCAGCAGCTACGGGCGGGGACATGATGAGCAGTTCTTC; CDR3aa: CASSYGRGHDEQFF
abundance: NA; d_gene: TRBD1; v_gene: TRBV7-6; j_gene: TRBJ2-1; CDR3nt: TGTGCCAGCAGCCTGATGATGGACAGGACCGAGCAGTTCTTC; CDR3aa: CASSLMMDRTEQFF
abundance: NA; d_gene: TRBD1; v_gene: TRBV2; j_gene: TRBJ1-1; CDR3nt: TGTGCCAGCAGTGAATTAGGGGGCTTCCGAACTGAAGCTTTCTTT; CDR3aa: CASSELGGFRTEAFF
abundance: once; d_gene: TRBD2; v_gene: TRBV27; j_gene: TRBJ2-1; CDR3nt: TGTGCCAGCAGTTTCAGCGGGGGGGCCTACAATGAGCAGTTCTTC; CDR3aa: CASSFSGGAYNEQFF
abundance: NA; d_gene: TRBD1; v_gene: TRBV5-1; j_gene: TRBJ2-7; CDR3nt: TGCGCCAGCAGCCCCGGGACAGCCTCCTACGAGCAGTACTTC; CDR3aa: CASSPGTASYEQYF
abundance: NA; d_gene: NA; v_gene: TRBV13; j_gene: TRBJ2-2; CDR3nt: TGTGCCAGCAGCTTAGGGGTCCAGGCCAACACCGGGGAGCTGTTTTTT; CDR3aa: CASSLGVQANTGELFF
abundance: few; d_gene: TRBD1; v_gene: TRBV6-5; j_gene: TRBJ2-7; CDR3nt: TGTGCCAGCAGTCATCGGACAGGGGTGTACGAGCAGTACTTC; CDR3aa: CASSHRTGVYEQYF
abundance: NA; d_gene: NA; v_gene: TRBV2; j_gene: TRBJ2-7; CDR3nt: TGTGCCAGCAAAGCACCGACATCCACCTACGAGCAGTACTTC; CDR3aa: CASKAPTSTYEQYF
abundance: NA; d_gene: TRBD2; v_gene: TRBV6-1; j_gene: TRBJ2-1; CDR3nt: TGTGCCATCACCGGGGGGGCCGAATACAATGAGCAGTTCTTC; CDR3aa: CAITGGAEYNEQFF
abundance: NA; d_gene: TRBD1; v_gene: TRBV11-2; j_gene: TRBJ1-2; CDR3nt: TGTGCCAGCAGCCCGACAGGGTCTGACTATGGCTACACCTTC; CDR3aa: CASSPTGSDYGYTF
abundance: NA; d_gene: TRBD2; v_gene: TRBV5-4; j_gene: TRBJ2-3; CDR3nt: TGTGCCAGCAGCTCCGGACTAGCGGTTACGGCTGGCACAGATACGCAGTATTTT; CDR3aa: CASSSGLAVTAGTDTQYF
abundance: few; d_gene: TRBD2; v_gene: TRBV18; j_gene: TRBJ2-5; CDR3nt: TGTGCCAGCTCACCTCGTCGGGCTAGCGGCGAAGAGACCCAGTACTTC; CDR3aa: CASSPRRASGEETQYF